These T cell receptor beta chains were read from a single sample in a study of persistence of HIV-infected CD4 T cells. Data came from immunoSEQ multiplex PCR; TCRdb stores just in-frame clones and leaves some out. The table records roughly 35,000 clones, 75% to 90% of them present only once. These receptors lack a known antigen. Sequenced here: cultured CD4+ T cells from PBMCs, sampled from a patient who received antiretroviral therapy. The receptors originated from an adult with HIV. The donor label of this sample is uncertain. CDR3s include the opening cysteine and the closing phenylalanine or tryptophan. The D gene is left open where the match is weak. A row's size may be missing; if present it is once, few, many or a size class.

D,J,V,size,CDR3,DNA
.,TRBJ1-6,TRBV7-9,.,CASSSRSDGNSPLHF,TGTGCCAGCAGCTCTCGGTCCGACGGGAATTCACCCCTCCACTTT
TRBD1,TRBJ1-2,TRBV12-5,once,CASGDHPPGQAYGYTF,TGTGCTAGTGGTGACCATCCTCCGGGACAGGCTTATGGCTACACCTTC
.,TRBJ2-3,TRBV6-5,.,CAGAAVYTDTQYF,TGTGCCGGCGCAGCAGTCTACACAGATACGCAGTATTTT
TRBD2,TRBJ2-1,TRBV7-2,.,CASSPRGNSGGAMSEQFF,TGTGCCAGCAGCCCAAGAGGAAATAGCGGGGGGGCCATGAGTGAGCAGTTCTTC
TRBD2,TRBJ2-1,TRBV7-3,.,CASSLMGASGGADEQFF,TGTGCCAGCAGCCTAATGGGAGCTAGCGGGGGGGCCGATGAGCAGTTCTTC
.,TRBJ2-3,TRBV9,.,CASSARGRPDTQYF,TGTGCCAGCAGCGCTAGGGGCCGCCCAGATACGCAGTATTTT
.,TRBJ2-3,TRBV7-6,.,CASSPAVSSTTQYF,TGTGCCAGCAGCCCAGCGGTATCCTCTACTACGCAGTATTTT
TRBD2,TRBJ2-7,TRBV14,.,CASSQGLVTLSEQYF,TGTGCCAGCAGCCAGGGACTAGTAACGTTGAGCGAGCAGTACTTC
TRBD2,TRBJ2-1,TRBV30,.,CAWSVPWRGELGEQFF,TGTGCCTGGAGTGTACCCTGGCGGGGGGAGTTGGGTGAGCAGTTCTTC
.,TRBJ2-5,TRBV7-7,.,CASSLGGASNWETQYF,TGTGCCAGCAGCTTAGGCGGGGCCTCAAACTGGGAGACCCAGTACTTC
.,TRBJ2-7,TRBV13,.,CASSPRGLSSYEQYF,TGTGCCAGCAGCCCCCGGGGCCTAAGCTCCTACGAGCAGTACTTC
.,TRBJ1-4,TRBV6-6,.,CASRPLYRETNEKLFF,TGTGCCAGCAGGCCCCTTTACCGGGAAACTAATGAAAAACTGTTTTTT
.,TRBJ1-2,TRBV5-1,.,CASSLRAVDGYTF,TGCGCCAGCAGCCTGAGGGCAGTAGATGGCTACACCTTC
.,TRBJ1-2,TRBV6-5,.,CASSNQGYGYTF,TGTGCCAGCAGTAACCAGGGTTATGGCTACACCTTC
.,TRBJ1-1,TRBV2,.,CASSINMNTEAFF,TGTGCCAGCAGCATTAACATGAACACTGAAGCTTTCTTT
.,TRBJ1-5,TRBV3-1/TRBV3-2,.,CASSQGRNSNQPQHF,TGTGCCAGCAGCCAGGGACGGAATAGCAATCAGCCCCAGCATTTT
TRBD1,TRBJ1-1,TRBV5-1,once,CASGTGQENTEAFF,TGCGCCAGCGGCACTGGACAGGAAAACACTGAAGCTTTCTTT
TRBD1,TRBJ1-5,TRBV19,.,CASSFQGAEYSNQPQHF,TGTGCCAGTAGTTTTCAGGGGGCTGAATATAGCAATCAGCCCCAGCATTTT
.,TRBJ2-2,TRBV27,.,CASSATQGTGELFF,TGTGCCAGCAGTGCCACGCAGGGCACCGGGGAGCTGTTTTTT
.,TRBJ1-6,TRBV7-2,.,CASSFPNSPLHF,TGTGCCAGCAGCTTCCCCAATTCACCCCTCCACTTT
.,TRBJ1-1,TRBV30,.,CAWSETDNTEAFF,TGTGCCTGGAGTGAGACTGATAACACTGAAGCTTTCTTT
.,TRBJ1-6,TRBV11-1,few,CASSGGGNSPLHF,TGTGCCAGCAGCGGAGGAGGGAATTCACCCCTCCACTTT
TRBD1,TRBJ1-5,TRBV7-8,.,CASSLATGTDQPQHF,TGTGCCAGCAGCTTAGCGACAGGGACCGATCAGCCCCAGCATTTT
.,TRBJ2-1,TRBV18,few,CASSPLLGHNEQFF,TGTGCCAGCTCACCCTTACTAGGACACAATGAGCAGTTCTTC
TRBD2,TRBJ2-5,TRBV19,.,CASSMISGGATETQYF,TGTGCCAGTAGTATGATTAGCGGGGGGGCCACGGAGACCCAGTACTTC
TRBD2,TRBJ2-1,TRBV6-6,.,CASSRLAGGLYNEQFF,TGTGCCAGCAGCCGTCTTGCGGGGGGGCTTTACAATGAGCAGTTCTTC
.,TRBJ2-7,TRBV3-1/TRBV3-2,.,CASSQLGVYEQYF,TGTGCCAGCAGCCAATTGGGCGTCTACGAGCAGTACTTC
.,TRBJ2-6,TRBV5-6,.,CASSFDSHSGANVLTF,TGTGCCAGCAGCTTTGACAGCCACTCTGGGGCCAACGTCCTGACTTTC
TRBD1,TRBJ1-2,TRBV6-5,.,CASFGDRGGYTF,TGTGCCAGTTTTGGGGACAGAGGGGGCTACACCTTC
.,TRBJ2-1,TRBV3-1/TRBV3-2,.,CASSQWDNEQFF,TGTGCCAGCAGCCAGTGGGACAATGAGCAGTTCTTC
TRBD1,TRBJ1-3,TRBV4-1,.,CASSPRSTGAGNTIYF,TGCGCCAGCAGCCCTCGATCTACAGGGGCTGGAAACACCATATATTTT
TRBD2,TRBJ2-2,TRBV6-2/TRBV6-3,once,CASSSSVSGGARTGELFF,TGTGCCAGCAGTTCCTCTGTTAGCGGGGGGGCCCGGACCGGGGAGCTGTTTTTT
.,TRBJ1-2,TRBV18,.,CASSRSQGRDGYTF,TGTGCCAGCTCTCGTTCACAGGGCCGGGATGGCTACACCTTC
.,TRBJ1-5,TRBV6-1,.,CASSDRRNQPQHF,TGTGCCAGCAGTGACAGGCGCAATCAGCCCCAGCATTTT
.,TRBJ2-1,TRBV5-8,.,CASSSRDNSYNEQFF,TGTGCCAGCAGCTCCCGGGACAACTCCTACAATGAGCAGTTCTTC
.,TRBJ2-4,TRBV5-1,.,CASSLEGNIQYF,TGCGCCAGCAGCTTGGAGGGGAACATTCAGTACTTC
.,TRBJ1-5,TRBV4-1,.,CASRRSGDNQPQHF,TGCGCCAGCAGACGGTCAGGGGATAATCAGCCCCAGCATTTT
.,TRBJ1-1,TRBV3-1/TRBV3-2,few,CASSPNLLGTEAFF,TGTGCCAGCAGTCCAAACCTATTGGGAACTGAAGCTTTCTTT
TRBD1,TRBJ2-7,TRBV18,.,CASSPGQTYEQYF,TGTGCCAGCTCACCGGGACAGACCTACGAGCAGTACTTC
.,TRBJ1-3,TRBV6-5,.,CASRSGGGSGNTIYF,TGTGCCAGCAGGTCGGGGGGGGGCTCTGGAAACACCATATATTTT
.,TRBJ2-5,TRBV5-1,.,CASSSSRETQYF,TGCGCCAGCAGCTCCAGTCGGGAGACCCAGTACTTC
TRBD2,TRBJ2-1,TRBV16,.,CASSRGLAGDNEQFF,TGTGCCAGCAGCCGAGGACTAGCGGGGGACAATGAGCAGTTCTTC
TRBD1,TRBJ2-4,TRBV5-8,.,CASRTIGTGENIQYF,TGTGCCAGCCGCACAATAGGGACAGGGGAAAACATTCAGTACTTC
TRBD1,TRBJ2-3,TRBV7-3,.,CASSLQGARTDTQYF,TGTGCCAGCAGCTTACAGGGGGCGCGCACAGATACGCAGTATTTT
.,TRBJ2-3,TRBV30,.,CAWSGRAGSLGTQYF,TGTGCCTGGAGTGGTCGGGCGGGATCCCTAGGTACGCAGTATTTT
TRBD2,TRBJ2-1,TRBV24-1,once,CATSDGTRYEQFF,TGTGCCACCAGTGATGGGACTAGATATGAGCAGTTCTTC
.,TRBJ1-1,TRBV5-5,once,CASSLEPLTEAFF,TGTGCCAGCAGCTTGGAGCCTCTAACTGAAGCTTTCTTT
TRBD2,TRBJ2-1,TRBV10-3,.,CATLSGRGGYNEQFF,TGTGCCACATTGTCGGGCCGGGGGGGCTACAATGAGCAGTTCTTC
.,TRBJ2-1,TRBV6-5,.,CASSYSAGYNEQFF,TGTGCCAGCAGTTACTCGGCCGGCTACAATGAGCAGTTCTTC
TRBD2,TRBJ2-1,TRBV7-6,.,CASSLVVGTTYNEQFF,TGTGCCAGCAGCTTAGTCGTCGGGACTACTTACAATGAGCAGTTCTTC
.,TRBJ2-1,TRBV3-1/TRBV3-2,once,CASSPERVTYNEQFF,TGTGCCAGCAGCCCAGAGCGGGTTACCTACAATGAGCAGTTCTTC
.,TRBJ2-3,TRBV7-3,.,CASSKEGGSDTQYF,TGTGCCAGCAGCAAAGAGGGGGGATCAGATACGCAGTATTTT